This section outlines one T cell receptor (beta chain) sequence together with its context. Its antigen is not yet known. Per-base qualities were not stored, and no clone one base away is much larger. The CDR3 holds 13 amino acids from the cysteine to the phenylalanine. The entry retains the CDR3 DNA only, 39 bases that are in frame from base 1. The junction shows trimming of 7 bases on V and 3 bases on J, and the gene matches do not reach 4 bases of it. CDR1 and CDR2 (LNHDA, SQIVND) derive from the germline V gene (reference sequence). The trial excluded patients who had a history of autoimmune disease or were on systemic immunosuppression. Peripheral blood for TCR sequencing was collected from all dose cohorts at baseline, on cycle 4 day 1, and on cycle 7 day 1. The samples were drawn from a first-in-human, open-label, multicenter phase I dose-escalation trial of ivuxolimab. Adults with locally advanced or metastatic melanoma, renal cell, hepatocellular, or head and neck squamous cell carcinoma were enrolled in the trial. Before TCR sequencing, CD4+ and CD8+ T cells were separately sorted from peripheral blood.

The source of the sample is a study of OX40 agonist ivuxolimab in advanced cancers. In the study overall: Ivuxolimab, which targeted the costimulatory receptor OX40 (CD134), was an agonistic, fully human IgG2 monoclonal antibody. Intravenous ivuxolimab was administered to patients every 2 weeks at six dose levels: 0.01, 0.1, 0.3, 1.5, 3 and 10 mg/kg. Of the roughly 51 patients in dose escalation, approximately 20 had hepatocellular carcinoma, some 15 had melanoma, 9 had renal cell carcinoma and 9 had head and neck cancer. The dose-escalation cohort was roughly 87% male with a mean age of about 60 years, ranging from 23 to 79. Prior anti-PD-1, anti-PD-L1 or anti-CTLA-4 therapy was permitted, and checkpoint inhibitors had been received by about two fifths of dose-escalation patients. Partial responses were achieved by three dose-escalation patients, of whom one had hepatocellular carcinoma and two had cutaneous melanoma. Peripheral TCRbeta sequencing aimed to test whether ivuxolimab altered TCR sequence diversity and caused clonal T-cell expansion. The monotherapy dose-escalation portion (N ≈ 52 patients) of the phase I ivuxolimab trial is reported in the paper.

Genomic DNA was extracted from sorted cells for sequencing of the TCRbeta CDR3 region. The immunoSEQ Assay was used to sequence the TCRbeta CDR3 regions. TCRdb retrieved this table from immuneACCESS and kept in-frame rearrangements only. Not all clones are present; in checked studies, unresolved V genes account for under half, and no reason is known for the remainder. Across this sample there are about 19,000 clones, with nearly 70% seen only once. The ten top clones hold 9.5% to 15% of the sample. What the authors observed across the whole study: Partial responders in the 0.1-3.0 mg/kg groups had among the lowest normalized peripheral clonal expansion, especially among CD8+ T cells. The antigen specificity of the clonally expanded peripheral T cells was not determined. After ivuxolimab, more expanded clones were found on average in CD8+ T cells than in CD4+ T cells. Low levels of normalized T-cell clonal expansion were also seen in some nonresponding patients. Clonal expansion of both CD4+ and CD8+ blood T cells was observed from baseline to week 6 at doses 0.1 to 3.0 mg/kg.

Material: CD4+ or CD8+ T cells sorted from blood, obtained in a trial of the OX40 agonist ivuxolimab. This receptor was identified in an adult with an advanced solid tumor such as melanoma, head and neck, liver or kidney cancer. Here the chain combines TRBV19 and TRBJ2-7; the central 9 bases match TRBD1. The DNA reads as follows: TGTGCCAGTAATCCGGGACAGGGCTACGAGCAGTACTTC. It encodes CASNPGQGYEQYF. Here the CDR3 is joined to the reference TRBV19 and TRBJ2-7 genes, and the full variable domain is: DGGITQSPKYLFRKEGQNVTLSCEQNLNHDAMYWYRQDPGQGLRLIYYSQIVNDFQKGDIAEGYSVSREKKESFPLTVTSAQKNPTAFYLCASNPGQGYEQYFGPGTRLTVT.